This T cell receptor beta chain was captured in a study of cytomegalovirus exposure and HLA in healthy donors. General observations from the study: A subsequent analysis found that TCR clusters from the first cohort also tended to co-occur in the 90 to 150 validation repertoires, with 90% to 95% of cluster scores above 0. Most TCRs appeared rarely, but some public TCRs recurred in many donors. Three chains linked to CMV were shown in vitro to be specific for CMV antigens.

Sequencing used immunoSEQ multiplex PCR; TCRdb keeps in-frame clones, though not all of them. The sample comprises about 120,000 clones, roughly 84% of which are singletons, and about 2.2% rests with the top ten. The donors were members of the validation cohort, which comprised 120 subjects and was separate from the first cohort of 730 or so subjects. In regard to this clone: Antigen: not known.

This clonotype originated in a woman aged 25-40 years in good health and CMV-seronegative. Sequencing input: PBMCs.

The CDR3 DNA reads as TGTGCCAGCAGCTTAATACAGGGTACTGAAGCTTTCTTT. As protein: CASSLIQGTEAFF. J is TRBJ1-1 and V is TRBV7-9, with D possibly matching TRBD1 (6 bases). The V and J ends lost 2 bases and 5 bases respectively, with 9 bases between them. Germline V gives CDR1 SEHNR, CDR2 FQNEAQ (reference sequence). CDR3 size: 13 residues.